The rows below give T cell receptor beta chains drawn from one sample of a study of control samples from healthy donors and cancer patients. The method was immunoSEQ multiplex PCR; TCRdb's version includes in-frame clones alone and lacks a portion of them. The data contain under 80,000 clones, 93% of them singletons. The sequenced material came from PBMCs. The receptors here all came from a woman aged 40 to 50 with lung cancer. The CDR3 runs from the conserved cysteine through the conserved F or W. The order of the fields is J gene, D gene, V gene, clone size, CDR3 protein, CDR3 DNA. The D gene is left open where the match is weak. Size values are once, few and many counts, or a class for expanded clones, and some rows have none.

TRBJ2-1	-	TRBV7-2	-	CASRSGVEQFF	TGTGCCAGCAGGTCTGGGGTCGAGCAGTTCTTC
TRBJ2-6	TRBD2	TRBV9	-	CASSPREAGANVLTF	TGTGCCAGCAGCCCCCGGGAGGCTGGGGCCAACGTCCTGACTTTC
TRBJ2-1	-	TRBV11-2	-	CASSTGQYNEQFF	TGTGCCAGCAGCACCGGACAGTACAATGAGCAGTTCTTC
TRBJ2-3	-	TRBV28	once	CASSGTYTQYF	TGTGCCAGCAGCGGGACTTATACGCAGTATTTT
TRBJ2-3	-	TRBV27	-	CASSWSGTSTDTQYF	TGTGCCAGCAGTTGGTCGGGGACTAGCACAGATACGCAGTATTTT
TRBJ1-4	-	TRBV6-5	once	CASTWGGMTNEKLFF	TGTGCCAGCACCTGGGGGGGGATGACTAATGAAAAACTGTTTTTT
TRBJ1-2	TRBD1	TRBV12-5	-	CAMVQGALGNYGYTF	TGTGCTATGGTACAGGGGGCCTTAGGTAACTATGGCTACACCTTC
TRBJ1-5	-	TRBV10-1	-	CASSPQQGPLPLQHF	TGCGCCAGCAGTCCACAACAGGGCCCGTTACCGCTCCAGCATTTT
TRBJ1-5	-	TRBV7-2	-	CASSLVTGINQPQHF	TGTGCCAGCAGCTTAGTAACAGGGATCAATCAGCCCCAGCATTTT
TRBJ1-2	-	TRBV6-6	once	CASSYSVQGFYGYTF	TGTGCCAGCAGTTACTCGGTCCAGGGATTTTATGGCTACACCTTC
TRBJ1-1	-	TRBV3-1/TRBV3-2	-	CASKDLNTEAFF	TGTGCCAGTAAGGACTTGAACACTGAAGCTTTCTTT
TRBJ1-2	-	TRBV6-5	-	CASSYSREDNNGYTF	TGTGCCAGCAGTTACTCCCGGGAGGACAATAATGGCTACACCTTC
TRBJ1-3	-	TRBV5-4	-	CASSLVGRGSNTIYF	TGTGCCAGCAGCTTGGTTGGCAGGGGTTCAAACACCATATATTTT
TRBJ2-5	-	TRBV5-6	-	CASSLVVEETQYF	TGTGCCAGCAGCTTGGTAGTGGAAGAGACCCAGTACTTC
TRBJ1-5	-	TRBV28	-	CASSLAKRQAGNQPQHF	TGTGCCAGCAGTTTGGCGAAACGCCAGGCAGGCAATCAGCCCCAGCATTTT
TRBJ2-1	-	TRBV24-1	-	CATSDPGLHEQFF	TGTGCCACCAGTGACCCCGGGCTCCATGAGCAGTTCTTC
TRBJ1-4	-	TRBV4-2	-	CASSLRASVTSAANEKLFF	TGTGCCAGCAGCCTCCGGGCCTCGGTGACTTCGGCAGCTAATGAAAAACTGTTTTTT
TRBJ2-7	-	TRBV2	-	CASSYTASYEQYF	TGTGCCAGCAGTTACACGGCTAGCTACGAGCAGTACTTC
TRBJ1-1	-	TRBV4-1	-	CASSIGGGANTEAFF	TGCGCCAGCAGCATAGGGGGGGGTGCGAACACTGAAGCTTTCTTT
TRBJ2-3	TRBD2	TRBV7-3	-	CASSFTLAGGTDTQYF	TGTGCCAGCAGCTTCACACTAGCGGGTGGCACAGATACGCAGTATTTT
TRBJ2-1	TRBD2	TRBV7-9	-	CASSLTAGGDNEQFF	TGTGCCAGCAGCTTAACGGCGGGGGGCGACAATGAGCAGTTCTTC
TRBJ2-1	-	TRBV5-1	-	CASSLAGAANEQFF	TGCGCCAGCAGCTTGGCCGGGGCAGCTAATGAGCAGTTCTTC
TRBJ1-5	TRBD1	TRBV11-2	-	CASSLDRGTGQPQHF	TGTGCCAGCAGCTTAGACAGGGGGACGGGTCAGCCCCAGCATTTT
TRBJ1-1	-	TRBV19	-	CASRRGNTEAFF	TGTGCCAGTAGACGGGGGAACACTGAAGCTTTCTTT
TRBJ1-2	-	TRBV29-1	-	CSVDDTSAPPGDNYGYTF	TGCAGCGTTGACGACACCTCGGCTCCCCCCGGAGATAACTATGGCTACACCTTC
TRBJ2-5	-	TRBV4-1	-	CASSQRGLQETQYF	TGCGCCAGCAGCCAGAGGGGTCTACAAGAGACCCAGTACTTC
TRBJ1-2	-	TRBV3-1/TRBV3-2	-	CASSQYPGGGYTF	TGTGCCAGCAGCCAATACCCTGGGGGTGGCTACACCTTC
TRBJ2-5	TRBD2	TRBV28	once	CASSLRTSGGHVGETQYF	TGTGCCAGCAGTTTAAGGACTAGCGGGGGGCATGTGGGAGAGACCCAGTACTTC
TRBJ2-7	-	TRBV11-3	-	CASSLTESYEQYF	TGTGCCAGCAGCTTGACAGAGTCCTACGAGCAGTACTTC
TRBJ1-1	TRBD1	TRBV30	-	CAWSASGTGVAFF	TGTGCCTGGAGTGCATCCGGGACAGGGGTTGCTTTCTTT
TRBJ1-1	-	TRBV2	-	CASRGTEAMNTEAFF	TGTGCCAGTAGAGGGACGGAAGCCATGAACACTGAAGCTTTCTTT
TRBJ2-7	-	TRBV19	-	CASSSRQEAYEQYF	TGTGCCAGTAGTAGCCGACAAGAAGCCTACGAGCAGTACTTC
TRBJ2-1	-	TRBV18	-	CASSRSGDYNEQFF	TGTGCCAGCTCACGCTCAGGGGACTACAATGAGCAGTTCTTC
TRBJ1-2	-	TRBV19	once	CASSIVGLYVGYTF	TGTGCCAGTAGTATAGTGGGCCTGTATGTAGGCTACACCTTC
TRBJ2-7	TRBD1	TRBV5-1	-	CASSLVPTGTGGRSSYEQYF	TGCGCCAGCAGCTTGGTGCCAACCGGGACAGGGGGCCGGAGCTCCTACGAGCAGTACTTC
TRBJ1-6	-	TRBV18	-	CASSRSDNSPLHF	TGTGCCAGCTCACGTTCGGATAATTCACCCCTCCACTTT
TRBJ1-4	TRBD1	TRBV7-9	-	CASLAGTEGMTNEKLFF	TGTGCCAGCTTAGCCGGGACAGAGGGTATGACTAATGAAAAACTGTTTTTT
TRBJ2-1	TRBD2	TRBV6-4	-	CASSPQGAGGRNEQFF	TGTGCCAGCAGTCCGCAGGGTGCGGGGGGGCGGAATGAGCAGTTCTTC
TRBJ1-6	-	TRBV7-9	-	CASSLRGKAPLHF	TGTGCCAGCAGCTTGAGGGGGAAGGCACCCCTCCACTTT
TRBJ1-2	-	TRBV25-1	-	CASSEQGPLANYGYTF	TGTGCCAGCAGTGAACAGGGGCCGTTAGCTAACTATGGCTACACCTTC
TRBJ2-7	-	TRBV5-5	-	CATEAGPSPYEQYF	TGTGCGACTGAGGCAGGGCCCTCACCCTACGAGCAGTACTTC